This TCR beta chain derives from a study of blood T cell repertoires in COVID-19. Germline V gene data show CDR1 as KGHSH and CDR2 as LQKENI. The V gene lost 5 bases and the J gene lost 6 bases, with 8 bases spanning the gap. CDR3 length: 12 amino acids. TCRdb keeps only in-frame clones here, not all; method: immunoSEQ multiplex PCR. Among hundreds of thousands of clones, 70% to 90% were seen once, and the ten largest hold 1.3% to 1.5%. This TCR was recovered from a man at least 80 years old with acute or convalescent COVID-19. The genes are TRBV18 and TRBJ2-4; D may be TRBD1 (6 bases). Sequencing was done on a sample of peripheral blood. This CDR3 reads CASSETGNIQYF. The CDR3 DNA reads TGTGCCAGCTCAGAGACAGGAAACATTCAGTACTTC. The variable domain in full, completed from reference TRBV18 and TRBJ2-4, reads NAGVMQNPRHLVRRRGQEARLRCSPMKGHSHVYWYRQLPEEGLKFMVYLQKENIIDESGMPKERFSAEFPKEGPSILRIQQVVRGDSAAYFCASSETGNIQYFGAGTRLSVL.